The rows below give T cell receptor beta chains drawn from one sample of a study of blood T cells in healthy people across ages. TCRdb itself ran the 5' RACE reads through MiXCR, one entry per CDR3 protein. The sample has about 760,000 distinct CDR3 sequences; about 56% are singletons. The sample taken for sequencing was blood. All receptors come from a man aged 40-55 years in good health. Each CDR3 is given with its conserved first and last residue. The D gene is left open where the match is weak. Not every row has a clone size; where given, it reads once, few, many or a size class.

d_call | clone_size | j_call | v_call | cdr3_nt | cdr3_aa
. | . | TRBJ2-7 | TRBV28 | TGTGCCAGCAGTGTGGTAGCCGCCCGGGGTGGGCAGTACTTC | CASSVVAARGGQYF
. | . | TRBJ2-3 | TRBV20-1 | TGCAGTGCTGGACGGACGAGGGGCAAAACAGATACGCAGTATTTT | CSAGRTRGKTDTQYF
TRBD2 | . | TRBJ2-1 | TRBV28 | TGTGCCAGCAGTTTCGGACTAGCGGGAGGCCCCCCCAAGGCTGAGCAGTTCTTC | CASSFGLAGGPPKAEQFF
TRBD2 | . | TRBJ2-7 | TRBV7-2 | TGTGCCAGCGGCTCCGGGACTAGCGGGTCCGAGCAGTACTTC | CASGSGTSGSEQYF
. | few | TRBJ2-5 | TRBV7-2 | TGTGCCAGCAGCTTAGCGGGCAGGGGGGGTGAAGAGACCCAGTACTTC | CASSLAGRGGEETQYF
. | once | TRBJ1-1 | TRBV20-1 | TGCAGTGCTATTTTAGGGGGTGGCCAAGCTTTCTTT | CSAILGGGQAFF
TRBD1 | . | TRBJ2-3 | TRBV15 | TGTGCCACCAGCAGAGGACAGGGGGGGACAGATACGCAGTATTTT | CATSRGQGGTDTQYF
TRBD1 | . | TRBJ1-5 | TRBV20-1 | TGCAGTGCTAGAGTAAGGGACAGTTCTCCTCTGGATCAGCCCCAGCATTTT | CSARVRDSSPLDQPQHF
. | . | TRBJ2-3 | TRBV20-1 | TGCAGTGCTCGGTTTTCACTAGGGGGTATCACAGATACGCAGTATTTT | CSARFSLGGITDTQYF
. | many | TRBJ1-2 | TRBV2 | TGTGCCAGCTCTAGGGACTATGGCTACACCTTC | CASSRDYGYTF
. | few | TRBJ1-2 | TRBV12-3/TRBV12-4 | TGTGCCAGCAGCCAACGGACGGAGTACACCAACTATGGCTACACCTTC | CASSQRTEYTNYGYTF
. | . | TRBJ2-7 | TRBV21-1 | TGTGCCAGCACCAGCGCATCGGGACAGGGTTCCTACGAGCAGTACTTC | CASTSASGQGSYEQYF
. | once | TRBJ2-3 | TRBV20-1 | TGCAGTGCTAGATTATTAGGCGCAGATACGCAGTATTTT | CSARLLGADTQYF
. | . | TRBJ2-3 | TRBV14 | TGTGCCAGCAGCCCTGGCAGACAAGATACGCAGTATTTT | CASSPGRQDTQYF
. | . | TRBJ2-1 | TRBV6-6 | TGTGCCAGCAGCTCCGACTGGTCGGGGCCGACATTTCATGAGCAGTTCTTC | CASSSDWSGPTFHEQFF
. | . | TRBJ1-1 | TRBV27 | TGTGCCAGCAGTCCAGGGGCCTGGCCAATGAACACTGAAGCTTTCTTT | CASSPGAWPMNTEAFF
TRBD1 | . | TRBJ2-7 | TRBV28 | TGTGCCAGCAGTCTAGGACAGGGCATGGTTTACGAGCAGTACTTC | CASSLGQGMVYEQYF
. | . | TRBJ2-3 | TRBV27 | TGTGCCAGCAGTGTGGGTCGGCAGACAGATACGCAGTATTTT | CASSVGRQTDTQYF
. | many | TRBJ2-6 | TRBV7-8 | TGTGCCAGCAGCTTAGCAGTACTTAGCTCTGGGGCCAACGTCCTGACTTTC | CASSLAVLSSGANVLTF
. | few | TRBJ2-6 | TRBV24-1 | TGTGCCACCAGTGACCCGACCGCCGACGGAGGGGCCAACGTCCTGACTTTC | CATSDPTADGGANVLTF
TRBD2 | . | TRBJ2-1 | TRBV6-5 | TGTGCCAGCAGTTACTCCAGACTAGCGGGGATGCTTTACAATGAGCAGTTCTTC | CASSYSRLAGMLYNEQFF
. | . | TRBJ2-5 | TRBV20-1 | TGCAGTGCTGGGAGGACTAGGGGGGAGACCCAGTACTTC | CSAGRTRGETQYF
. | many | TRBJ2-7 | TRBV6-5 | TGTGCCAGCAGTTTCGGGGGCCCCATCGTCTACGAGCAGTACTTC | CASSFGGPIVYEQYF
. | . | TRBJ1-5 | TRBV20-1 | TGCAGTGCTAGCGATGTCACAGGCAATGGTCAGCCCCAGCATTTT | CSASDVTGNGQPQHF
. | . | TRBJ2-5 | TRBV28 | TGTGCCAGCAGTCCCCGTGGGCGGGGTCCCCCAGAGACCCAGTACTTC | CASSPRGRGPPETQYF
TRBD2 | few | TRBJ2-3 | TRBV5-1 | TGCGCCAGCAGCTTGGCGGCAGCGGGGCAACCAGATACGCAGTATTTT | CASSLAAAGQPDTQYF
. | . | TRBJ1-2 | TRBV7-9 | TGTGCCAGCAGGGGGGGCCTCGGCTATGGCTACACCTTC | CASRGGLGYGYTF
TRBD2 | . | TRBJ2-3 | TRBV12-3/TRBV12-4 | TGTGCCAGCAGCTCTCCAGGACTAGCAAGAGATACGCAGTATTTT | CASSSPGLARDTQYF
TRBD1 | . | TRBJ2-5 | TRBV29-1 | TGCAACGCCAAAGACAGGGTCCAAGAGACCCAGTACTTC | CNAKDRVQETQYF
. | . | TRBJ1-4 | TRBV12-3/TRBV12-4 | TGTGCCAGTAGCCCCAGTCAGGGGAGGGAAAATGAAAAACTGTTTTTT | CASSPSQGRENEKLFF
TRBD1 | many | TRBJ2-3 | TRBV28 | TGTGCCAGCAGTTCCCCAGGGTTCAGGGGGCTCACAGATACGCAGTATTTT | CASSSPGFRGLTDTQYF
TRBD2 | . | TRBJ2-6 | TRBV3-1 | TGTGTCAGCAGCCAACGGGGGGGTGAGGTCACTGGGGCCAACGTCCTGACTTTC | CVSSQRGGEVTGANVLTF
. | . | TRBJ2-1 | TRBV9 | TGTGCCAGCAGGACCACGGGGGCCAGTTCGAGGGAGCAGTTCTTC | CASRTTGASSREQFF
TRBD1 | . | TRBJ1-3 | TRBV7-9 | TGTGCCAGCAGCTCGAAGGGGACAGGGACGGGAAACACCATATATTTT | CASSSKGTGTGNTIYF
. | . | TRBJ1-5 | TRBV28 | TGTGCCAGCAGCCCCAGGAGGGGATTGAGAAATCAGCCCCAGCATTTT | CASSPRRGLRNQPQHF
. | . | TRBJ1-1 | TRBV20-1 | TGCAGTGCTAGGGGGTGGAACACTGAAGCTTTCTTT | CSARGWNTEAFF
TRBD2 | . | TRBJ2-3 | TRBV25-1 | TGTGCCAGCAGTGAGGGTAGCGGGAGTGCCGGTACGCAGTATTTT | CASSEGSGSAGTQYF
. | many | TRBJ2-5 | TRBV29-1 | TGCAGCGTTGGAGGCGGCGCAACGGAGACCCAGTACTTC | CSVGGGATETQYF
. | . | TRBJ1-2 | TRBV6-5 | TGTGCCAGCAGTTACGGGGGGCTGAGTGGCTACACCTTC | CASSYGGLSGYTF
TRBD2 | few | TRBJ2-5 | TRBV3-1 | TGTGCCAGCAGCCGGACGGGACTAGCGGATATTGGGACCCAGTACTTC | CASSRTGLADIGTQYF
. | . | TRBJ1-4 | TRBV4-3 | TGCGCCAGCAGCCAAGATGCTCTAGGGGTAGAAAAACTGTTTTTT | CASSQDALGVEKLFF